This TCR beta chain was observed in a study of blood T cell repertoires in COVID-19. Study-wide background: From T cells, B-cell-depleted T cells, or PBMCs came the material, which was cDNA or gDNA.

Germline trimming cut 6 bases from V and 3 bases from J; bases unmatched to any gene: 6. In germline, CDR1 is MDHEN, CDR2 SYDVKM. The CDR3 consists of 14 residues. TCRdb keeps only in-frame clones here, not all; method: immunoSEQ multiplex PCR. The table shows roughly 130,000 clones, with 70% to 85% occurring only once. The receptor comes from a woman aged 45-59 years with acute or convalescent COVID-19. Sequenced sample: peripheral blood. V usage is TRBV28 and J usage is TRBJ1-2, with 8 bases matching TRBD1. Here the CDR3 DNA reads TGTGCCAGCAGGTCGGGACAGGCCTACTATGGCTACACCTTC. Translation gives CASRSGQAYYGYTF.